The 26 T cell receptor beta chains below come from one sample, sequenced in a study of OX40 agonist ivuxolimab in advanced cancers. Some clones are missing from TCRdb's copy, which holds only in-frame ones; the method was immunoSEQ multiplex PCR. The repertoire includes some 86,000 clones, more than 80% of them detected once, and about 8.7% sits in the top ten. The specimen was CD4+ or CD8+ T cells sorted from blood, collected in a trial of the OX40 agonist ivuxolimab. These TCRs come from an adult with an advanced solid tumor such as melanoma, head and neck, liver or kidney cancer.

The chain links TRBV7-2 to TRBJ2-1, with a possible D match to TRBD2 (6 bases). Germline CDR1 and CDR2: SGHTA and FQGNSA. The V and J ends lost 3 bases and 12 bases respectively, with 21 bases between them. This CDR3 is 15 amino acids long. CDR3 DNA sequence: TGTGCCAGCAGCTTTAATCGGCTAGCCGCGGAGGGGCAGTTCTTC. Translated, it gives CASSFNRLAAEGQFF.

The V and J genes are TRBV28 and TRBJ1-2; D is possibly TRBD1 (6 bases). The germline V gene encodes CDR1 MDHEN and CDR2 SYDVKM. The CDR3 is 11 residues long. Trimming cost V 4 bases and J 8 bases, with 8 bases left between them. DNA for the CDR3: TGTGCCAGCAGTTCAGGGGACGGCTACACCTTC. Protein: CASSSGDGYTF.

The chain employs TRBV7-2 and TRBJ1-1; D not certain. The CDR3 is 13 residues long. V was pared by 5 bases and J by 6 bases, with 13 bases between. Germline CDR1 SGHTA, CDR2 FQGNSA. The CDR3 region is CASSPPGEAEAFF. The DNA of the CDR3 is TGTGCCAGCAGCCCACCGGGAGAGGCTGAAGCTTTCTTT.

This chain connects TRBV19 to TRBJ2-1, with TRBD2 matching over 11 bases. CDR1 LNHDA and CDR2 SQIVND come from the germline V gene (reference sequence). The CDR3 covers 17 residues. The V gene end was trimmed by 5 bases and the J gene end by 1 base; junction bases not matched to a gene: 7. The DNA for the CDR3 is TGTGCCAGTAGTCCGCGACTAGCGGGGACTTCCTACAATGAGCAGTTCTTC. Translating gives CASSPRLAGTSYNEQFF.

The chain couples TRBV19 to TRBJ2-7, with a possible D match to TRBD2 (6 bases). V was pared by 1 base and J by 4 bases, with 11 bases between. From germline, CDR1 is LNHDA and CDR2 SQIVND (reference sequence). This CDR3 is 14 amino acids long. The CDR3 loop reads CASSIGTTNYEQYF. Written as DNA, the CDR3 is TGTGCCAGTAGTATAGGGACTACAAATTACGAGCAGTACTTC.

The chain has TRBV25-1 and TRBJ2-3; tentatively, D is TRBD1 or TRBD2 (5 bases each). V lost 5 bases to trimming and J lost 0 bases, with 12 bases between them. This CDR3 is 15 amino acids long. CDR1 and CDR2 (germline): MGHDK, SYGVNS. The CDR3 region has the DNA TGTGCCAGCAGTAGGGACGCAACTAGCACAGATACGCAGTATTTT. The encoded protein is CASSRDATSTDTQYF.

The genes are TRBV11-2 and TRBJ2-7; possibly TRBD1 or TRBD2 for D (5 bases each). Between the trimmed V and J ends, which lost 2 bases and 5 bases, there was a span of 16 bases. Germline CDR1 reads SGHAT; CDR2 reads FQNNGV. This CDR3 region has 15 residues. As DNA, the CDR3 is TGTGCCAGCAGCTTACTCTGGGGGAGTAAGGACGAGCAGTACTTC. Translating gives CASSLLWGSKDEQYF.

This rearrangement joins TRBV5-1 to TRBJ2-7; 8 nucleotides line up with TRBD2. The V and J ends lost 4 bases and 0 bases, in that order; junction bases with no gene match: 6. The CDR3 extends over 15 amino acids. In germline, CDR1 is SGHRS, CDR2 YFSETQ. The CDR3 DNA is TGCGCCAGCAGCCGTCCTACTAGCGGCTCCTACGAGCAGTACTTC. Translation: CASSRPTSGSYEQYF.

J is TRBJ2-7 and V is TRBV10-2; 10 bases agree with TRBD1. CDR3 length: 15 amino acids. The germline CDR1 and CDR2 sequences are WSHSY and SAAADI. J gave up 9 bases and V 3 bases, and 11 bases lay outside the gene matches. In DNA form, the CDR3 reads TGCGCCAGCAGTGATTACCCCGGGACAGGGGATGGGCAGTACTTC. This codes for CASSDYPGTGDGQYF.

The gene calls are TRBV19 and TRBJ1-5; D not certain. V lost 2 bases, J lost 4 bases, and 6 bases lay in between. This CDR3 comprises 13 residues. The germline gives CDR1 LNHDA, CDR2 SQIVND (reference sequence). The CDR3 spells CASSITVNQPQHF. The CDR3 DNA sequence: TGTGCCAGTAGTATAACCGTAAATCAGCCCCAGCATTTT.

This clone has just one count. Here the CDR3 DNA reads TGTGCCAGTAGTATGGGACGGGGAGTCTACAATGAGCAGTTCTTC. The encoded protein is CASSMGRGVYNEQFF. The rearrangement uses TRBV19 and TRBJ2-1; D is possibly TRBD1 or TRBD2 (5 bases each). The CDR3 covers 15 residues. Trimming removed 3 bases at V and 3 bases at J, with 12 bases between. CDR1 and CDR2 from the germline V gene are LNHDA and SQIVND (reference sequence).

This rearrangement joins TRBV29-1 to TRBJ2-1; tentative D call: TRBD2 (6 bases). The CDR3 runs 13 residues. V was shortened by 1 base and J by 6 bases, with 10 bases between the two germline ends. From germline, CDR1 is SQVTM and CDR2 ANQGSEA. CDR3 DNA sequence: TGCAGCGTTGAAGTGCCTAGCGTCAATGAGCAGTTCTTC. Residues: CSVEVPSVNEQFF.

This clone was seen once. This chain joins TRBV29-1 and TRBJ1-1; D is uncertain. This CDR3 has 12 residues. In germline, CDR1 is SQVTM, CDR2 ANQGSEA. The chain's CDR3 is CTTLKSNTEAFF. CDR3 sequence (DNA): TGCACGACCCTCAAATCGAACACTGAAGCTTTCTTT.

The V gene is TRBV7-9, the J gene TRBJ2-5; D gene unclear. With 2 bases removed from V and 4 bases from J, the gap between germline ends came to 8 bases. Germline lookup yields CDR1 SEHNR and CDR2 FQNEAQ (reference sequence). This CDR3 is 13 amino acids long. The CDR3 here is CASSLQLGETQYF. CDR3 in DNA: TGTGCCAGCAGCTTACAGTTGGGAGAGACCCAGTACTTC.

In this sample, this clone turned up once. The chain carries TRBV29-1 and TRBJ2-7; 7 positions agree with TRBD1. The CDR3 extends over 15 amino acids. The ends lost 3 bases at V and 2 bases at J; junction bases unmatched: 10. Germline values: CDR1 SQVTM, CDR2 ANQGSEA. The CDR3 sequence: CSVDLRTGATYEQYF. CDR3 bases: TGCAGCGTTGATTTAAGAACAGGGGCGACCTACGAGCAGTACTTC.

V and J are TRBV6-6 and TRBJ1-1; maybe TRBD1 (5 bases). The V end was cut by 8 bases, the J end by 3 bases, with 10 bases between. Germline V gene data show CDR1 as MNHNY and CDR2 as SVGAGI (reference sequence). The CDR3 runs 12 residues. CDR3 sequence reads: CASGGGDTEAFF. DNA for the CDR3: TGTGCCAGCGGGGGGGGTGACACTGAAGCTTTCTTT.

The count of this clone is one. The rearrangement links TRBV9 to TRBJ2-2; D may correspond to TRBD1 or TRBD2 (6 bases each). The V gene lost 7 bases and the J gene lost 7 bases, with 8 bases spanning the gap. This CDR3 has 11 amino acids. Germline V gives CDR1 SGDLS, CDR2 YYNGEE. The DNA for the CDR3 is TGTGCCAGCGGAGGGGGCGGGGAGCTGTTTTTT. Protein product: CASGGGGELFF.

V usage is TRBV10-3 and J usage is TRBJ1-5; D is perhaps TRBD1 (6 bases). CDR1 is ENHRY and CDR2 is SYGVKD in the germline V gene. V was shortened by 0 bases and J by 7 bases, with 19 bases between the two germline ends. The CDR3 has 17 amino acids. CDR3 region: CAISESLARGSGQPQHF. CDR3 nucleotide sequence: TGTGCCATCAGTGAGTCGTTGGCCAGGGGTTCAGGGCAGCCCCAGCATTTT.

This chain joins TRBV27 and TRBJ2-1; the D is unclear. The length of the CDR3 is 15 residues. The germline V gene encodes CDR1 MNHEY and CDR2 SMNVEV (reference sequence). Trimming took 5 bases from V and 3 from J, leaving 14 bases between them. The CDR3 spells CASSKVPADYNEQFF. The CDR3 nucleotides read TGTGCCAGCAGTAAGGTGCCAGCAGACTACAATGAGCAGTTCTTC.

Notes on this clone: A read error is possible here, since a much larger clone lies one base away. The CDR3 loop is CANTRLAGGGEQYF. CDR3 nucleotides: TGTGCCAACACCCGACTAGCGGGAGGGGGCGAGCAGTACTTC. The chain joins TRBV27 to TRBJ2-7, with 14 positions matching TRBD2. This CDR3 has 14 amino acids. The junction had 8 bases not matched to a gene; V was cut back by 10 bases and J by 6 bases. Germline CDR1 and CDR2: MNHEY and SMNVEV (reference sequence).

The rearrangement uses TRBV7-9 and TRBJ2-5; weak D call: TRBD2 (6 bases). TRBJ2-7 explains the end of the DNA better; the J call may be wrong. Germline assignment: CDR1 SEHNR and CDR2 FQNEAQ (reference sequence). The CDR3 spans 12 residues. The CDR3 sequence is CASSPGGNEQYF. In DNA form, the CDR3 reads TGTGCCAGCAGCCCTGGGGGGAACGAGCAGTACTTC.

The chain uses TRBV27 and TRBJ2-2; perhaps TRBD1 as D (6 bases). The CDR3 extends over 13 amino acids. Germline assignment: CDR1 MNHEY and CDR2 SMNVEV (reference sequence). The V end was cut by 7 bases, the J end by 4 bases, with 10 bases between. Here the CDR3 reads CASIGQSTGELFF. The CDR3 DNA reads TGTGCCAGCATAGGACAGTCCACCGGGGAGCTGTTTTTT.

This sequence joins TRBV2 and TRBJ2-5; D assignment may be TRBD1 or TRBD2 (5 bases each). V lost 6 bases to trimming and J lost 4 bases, with 12 bases between them. CDR1 is SNHLY and CDR2 is FYNNEI in the germline V gene. The CDR3 consists of 13 residues. The CDR3 DNA follows: TGTGCCAGCAGGAGGGGTGGGGGAGAGACCCAGTACTTC. It yields the protein CASRRGGGETQYF.

The V gene is TRBV6-6, the J gene TRBJ1-2; D unclear. V dropped 7 bases and J dropped 0 bases, with 15 bases sitting between them. The CDR3 spans 15 residues. CDR1 and CDR2 (germline): MNHNY, SVGAGI (reference sequence). The chain's CDR3 is CASKRRGPANYGYTF. CDR3 nucleotides: TGTGCCAGCAAACGCCGCGGACCCGCTAACTATGGCTACACCTTC.

Within the sample, this clone is large. The chain employs TRBV5-1 and TRBJ2-7; D uncertain. V was pared by 0 bases and J by 6 bases, with 22 bases between. This CDR3 is 17 amino acids long. Germline assignment: CDR1 SGHRS and CDR2 YFSETQ. The CDR3 coding sequence is TGCGCCAGCAGCTTGGCCATACTCCCAGGAAGTTACAGCGAGCAGTACTTC. It specifies CASSLAILPGSYSEQYF.

V usage is TRBV7-9 and J usage is TRBJ2-7; 10 bases are a match to TRBD1. Losses at the gene ends were 3 bases for V and 7 bases for J; bases not matched to a gene: 3. The CDR3 contains 13 residues. The germline CDR1 and CDR2 sequences are SEHNR and FQNEAQ (reference sequence). CDR3 amino acids: CASSLDRGGEQYF. CDR3 nucleotide sequence: TGTGCCAGCAGCTTGGACAGGGGGGGGGAGCAGTACTTC.